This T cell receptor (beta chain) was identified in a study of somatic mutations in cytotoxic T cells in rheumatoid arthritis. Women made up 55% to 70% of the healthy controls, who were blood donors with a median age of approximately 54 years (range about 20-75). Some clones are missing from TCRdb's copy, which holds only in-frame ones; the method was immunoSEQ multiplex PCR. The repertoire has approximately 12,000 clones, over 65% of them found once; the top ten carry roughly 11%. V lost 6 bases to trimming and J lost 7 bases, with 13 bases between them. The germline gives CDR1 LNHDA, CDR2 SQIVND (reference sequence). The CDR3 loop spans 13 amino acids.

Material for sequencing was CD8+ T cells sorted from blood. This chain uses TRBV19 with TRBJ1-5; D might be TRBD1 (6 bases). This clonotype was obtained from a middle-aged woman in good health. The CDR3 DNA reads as TGTGCCAGTAGCGACAGGTCGGGGCAGCCCCAGCATTTT. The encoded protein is CASSDRSGQPQHF.